The next 10 T cell receptor beta chains were all read from a single sample in a study of post-analysis software for immune sequencing data. Study-wide findings and caveats: When patients were compared with controls, roughly five TRBV segments were more frequent, TRBV5-6, TRBV5-1 and TRBV20-1 among them.

Antigens of these TCRs are unknown. Libraries were made from TCR beta cDNA, and they carried unique molecular identifiers. MiXCR, applied by TCRdb to the PCR reads, yields one record per CDR3 protein. The sample has approximately 460,000 distinct CDR3 sequences; around 40% are singletons. The specimen sequenced was blood. The receptor set was obtained from a girl between 10 and 17 years old with multiple sclerosis.

V is TRBV2 and J is TRBJ2-1; 11 bases are a match to TRBD2. The CDR3 contains 16 residues. The J segment lost 10 bases and the V segment lost 4 bases, leaving 12 bases of the junction unmatched. Per the germline V gene, CDR1 is SNHLY and CDR2 is FYNNEI. CDR3 sequence reads: CASSGVGLAGGGEQFF. The CDR3 DNA sequence: TGTGCCAGCAGTGGAGTTGGGCTAGCGGGAGGAGGAGAGCAGTTCTTC.

The rearrangement joins TRBV28 to TRBJ2-7, with D unclear. Trimming stripped 3 bases from V and 0 bases from J, with 9 bases between. The germline CDR1 and CDR2 sequences are MDHEN and SYDVKM. The CDR3 is 14 residues long. CDR3 amino acids: CASSLGDISYEQYF. In DNA form, the CDR3 reads TGTGCCAGCAGTTTGGGCGACATCTCCTACGAGCAGTACTTC.

V usage is TRBV28 and J usage is TRBJ1-2, with TRBD1 identical over 7 bases. The CDR3 runs to 15 residues. Germline V gene sequence: CDR1 MDHEN, CDR2 SYDVKM. Trimming cost V 9 bases and J 2 bases; bases outside gene matches: 12. In DNA form, the CDR3 reads TGTGCCAGTAGTCTCTTCAGGGGGAGAAACTATGGCTACACCTTC. Its protein product is CASSLFRGRNYGYTF.

This chain uses TRBV7-2 with TRBJ2-1, with TRBD2 matching 11 bases. Trimming removed 1 base from V and 2 bases from J; junction bases left unmatched: 4. The CDR3 extends over 17 amino acids. Germline-derived CDR1 and CDR2 are SGHTA and FQGNSA. The CDR3 bases are TGTGCCAGCAGCTTAGTACTAGCGGGAGCCCCCTACAATGAGCAGTTCTTC. It codes for CASSLVLAGAPYNEQFF.

The chain uses TRBV20-1 and TRBJ1-1; 9 bases fit TRBD1. Germline CDR1 reads DFQATT; CDR2 reads SNEGSKA (reference sequence). The junction had 6 bases not matched to a gene; V was cut back by 0 bases and J by 4 bases. This CDR3 has 15 residues. CDR3 in amino acids: CSARDVDRGGTEAFF. The CDR3 region has the DNA TGCAGTGCTAGAGATGTGGACAGGGGCGGCACTGAAGCTTTCTTT.

Many counts were recorded for this clonotype. The chain links TRBV6-4 to TRBJ2-3; D perhaps matches TRBD2 (7 bases). V lost 6 bases and J 2 bases, leaving 18 bases between the germline ends. This CDR3 has 16 amino acids. Per the germline V gene, CDR1 is MRHNA and CDR2 is SNTAGT. The CDR3 DNA sequence: TGTGCCAGCAGCGGGACACCGGGGGGTTCCACAGATACGCAGTATTTT. It is translated as CASSGTPGGSTDTQYF.

V usage is TRBV20-1 and J usage is TRBJ2-7; D might be TRBD1 (5 bases). CDR3 length: 13 residues. CDR1 DFQATT and CDR2 SNEGSKA come from the germline V gene (reference sequence). V was pared by 3 bases and J by 2 bases, with 11 bases between. The CDR3 region is CSARGDSAYEQYF. In nucleotides, the CDR3 is TGCAGTGCTAGGGGTGACAGTGCCTACGAGCAGTACTTC.

On this clonotype itself: A much larger clone sits a single nucleotide away, making a read error possible. The chain uses TRBV15 and TRBJ2-5; D uncertain. CDR3 length: 12 amino acids. Per germline, CDR1 LNHNV and CDR2 YYDKDF (reference sequence). Trimming removed 1 base from V and 5 bases from J, with 5 bases in between. The CDR3 DNA is TGTGCCACCAGCAGAGGTGTGGAGACCCAGTACTTC. Amino acids: CATSRGVETQYF.

This clonotype has only one observation. The CDR3 sequence is CASSVETSGGLGETQYF. The CDR3 nucleotides read TGTGCCAGCAGCGTAGAGACTAGCGGGGGCTTGGGGGAGACCCAGTACTTC. The V call is TRBV9, the J call TRBJ2-4, with TRBD2 matching over 12 bases. The J call may be faulty, since TRBJ2-5 better matches the DNA end. The CDR3 runs to 17 residues. Germline V gene data show CDR1 as SGDLS and CDR2 as YYNGEE.

The chain has TRBV10-3 and TRBJ1-1; D is possibly TRBD1 (6 bases). V was trimmed by 5 bases and J by 2 bases, leaving 18 bases between them. Looked up from germline, CDR1 is ENHRY and CDR2 is SYGVKD. CDR3 length: 16 amino acids. The CDR3 bases are TGTGCCATCAGTTCGGCGGGCCGAGGGGGTAACACTGAAGCTTTCTTT. Translated: CAISSAGRGGNTEAFF.